This T cell receptor beta chain was identified in a study of CD8 T cells in ankylosing spondylitis. Points from the study as a whole: Clones linked to the disease showed a CD8+ phenotype. They occurred at relatively low frequencies in peripheral blood. Matched synovial fluid from ankylosing spondylitis patients was reported to be enriched for disease-linked clones. The study identified a TCR beta motif of under ten highly homologous variants that appeared characteristic of ankylosing spondylitis blood. Previously reported in reactive arthritis synovial fluid and blood were some of the motif variants.

This clonotype has just a few counts. Its antigen is unidentified. Construction of TCR beta libraries was performed using quantitative 5'-RACE with molecular barcodes. Via MiXCR, TCRdb re-called the 5' RACE reads, giving one row per CDR3 protein. This table holds about 450,000 distinct CDR3 sequences, 25% to 30% found once. The sequence was obtained from a male donor with ankylosing spondylitis. Sequences were obtained from blood, either unsorted or a sorted T cell fraction (not recorded which).

CDR3 protein: CASSSDSTRDIQYF. The CDR3, as DNA: TGTGCCAGCAGCAGTGACAGCACAAGGGACATTCAGTACTTC. This chain links TRBV7-8 with TRBJ2-4, with D perhaps matching TRBD1 (5 bases). Between the trimmed V and J ends, which lost 5 bases and 8 bases, there was a span of 16 bases. This CDR3 spans 14 amino acids. Germline CDR1 and CDR2: SGHVS and FQNEAQ.